This paragraph covers one T cell receptor (beta chain) sequence. The CDR3 has 17 residues. Germline V CDR1 and CDR2: LNHDA, SQIVND (reference sequence). J gave up 4 bases and V 0 bases, and 5 bases lay outside the gene matches. The data are from a study of T cell changes during pregnancy in multiple sclerosis. Method: immunoSEQ multiplex PCR; TCRdb's copy keeps in-frame clones and lacks some. In the table there are roughly 72,000 clones, 85% to 95% of which are singletons. This specimen was CD4+ T cells from peripheral blood mononuclear cells, taken after pregnancy. This clonotype was sampled from a female donor with multiple sclerosis, enrolled in a pregnancy study. The chain couples TRBV19 to TRBJ2-1; 11 nucleotides match TRBD2. CDR3 protein: CASSIDYGTSGYNEQFF. The CDR3 DNA is TGTGCCAGTAGTATAGATTACGGGACTAGCGGATACAATGAGCAGTTCTTC.